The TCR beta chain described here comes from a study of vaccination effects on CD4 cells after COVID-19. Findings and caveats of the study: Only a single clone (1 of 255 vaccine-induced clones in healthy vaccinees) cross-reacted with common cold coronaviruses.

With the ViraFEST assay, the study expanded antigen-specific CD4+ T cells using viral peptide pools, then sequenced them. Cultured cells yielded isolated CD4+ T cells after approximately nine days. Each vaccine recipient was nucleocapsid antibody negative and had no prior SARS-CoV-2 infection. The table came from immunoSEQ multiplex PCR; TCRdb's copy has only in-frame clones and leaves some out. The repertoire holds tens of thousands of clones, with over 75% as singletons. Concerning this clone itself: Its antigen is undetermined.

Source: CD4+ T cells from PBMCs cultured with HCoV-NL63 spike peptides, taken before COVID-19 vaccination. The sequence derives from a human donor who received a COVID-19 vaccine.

The DNA for the CDR3 is TGCGCCAGCAGTCCCAGCGGGGGGAGCACAGATACGCAGTATTTT. Translation: CASSPSGGSTDTQYF. The rearrangement uses TRBV10-1 and TRBJ2-3; TRBD2 aligns across 9 bases. This CDR3 is built from 15 residues. Germline loops: CDR1 WNHNN, CDR2 SYGVQD (reference sequence). J lost 0 bases, V lost 5 bases, and 3 bases had no gene match.